The 8 T cell receptor beta chains listed next were all sequenced from one sample in a study of T-cell reconstitution after alpha-beta-depleted transplantation in children. Library preparation (for TCRbeta) was performed with unique molecular identifiers. Via MiXCR, TCRdb re-called the PCR reads, giving one row per CDR3 protein. The sample records roughly 240,000 distinct CDR3 sequences, 8.2% being singletons. The sample in question was PBMCs, mostly from graft donor cells, obtained 180 days after TCRalphabeta/CD19-depleted stem cell transplant. The receptor set was obtained from a male patient between 10 and 17 years old who had a stem cell transplant for acute lymphoblastic leukemia, so the T cells may come from the graft donor.

This clonotype was detected many times. The chain couples TRBV7-2 to TRBJ2-2; 11 positions agree with TRBD2. After removal of 6 bases from V and 5 bases from J, the junction contained 11 bases not matched to a gene. The CDR3 runs to 17 residues. Per the germline V gene, CDR1 is SGHTA and CDR2 is FQGNSA. CDR3 residues: CASSLAGGRGWTGELFF. CDR3 bases: TGTGCCAGCAGTCTAGCGGGAGGTCGAGGTTGGACCGGGGAGCTGTTTTTT.

In its sample, this clonotype was seen a few times. This chain uses TRBV7-3 with TRBJ2-3; the match to TRBD2 covers 9 bases. CDR3 size: 15 residues. Per germline, CDR1 SGHTA and CDR2 FQGTGA. V lost 4 bases, J lost 5 bases, and 7 bases stayed unmatched. The CDR3 coding sequence is TGTGCCAGCAGCTCTAGGACTAGCGCAAGAGATACGCAGTATTTT. Translated, it gives CASSSRTSARDTQYF.

This clonotype was counted at least ten times. The chain recombines TRBV6-2 or TRBV6-3 with TRBJ1-5; the D is unclear. CDR3 length equals 12 residues. V gave up 1 base and J gave up 6 bases, with 4 bases separating them. In germline, CDR1 is MNHEY, CDR2 SVGEGT. CDR3 sequence (DNA): TGTGCCAGCAGTTACTACAGTCAGCCCCAGCATTTT. Translating gives CASSYYSQPQHF.

This clonotype was seen many times. DNA of the CDR3: TGTGCCGGCGGGAGCTGGGGCACAGATACGCAGTATTTT. This codes for CAGGSWGTDTQYF. V is TRBV12-3 or TRBV12-4 and J is TRBJ2-3, with 7 bases matching TRBD2. Trimming removed 11 bases from V and 1 base from J; junction bases left unmatched: 6. The CDR3 length is 13 residues.

Points on this clonotype: A much larger clone lies a single base off, so this may be a read error. The V and J genes are TRBV12-3 or TRBV12-4 and TRBJ2-1, with 9 positions matching TRBD2. V gave up 5 bases and J gave up 5 bases; unmatched junction bases: 7. CDR3 length equals 15 residues. This CDR3 is CASSGAPSGNNEQFF. The CDR3 DNA reads TGTGCCAGCAGTGGAGCGCCTAGCGGGAACAATGAGCAGTTCTTC.

This clonotype has a count of ten or more. This sequence joins TRBV5-1 and TRBJ1-5; no clear D gene. The germline gives CDR1 SGHRS, CDR2 YFSETQ. This CDR3 comprises 17 residues. The V end was cut by 3 bases, the J end by 0 bases, with 16 bases between. The CDR3, as DNA: TGCGCCAGCAGCTCTACAGAAGGGTCCTATAGCAATCAGCCCCAGCATTTT. As protein: CASSSTEGSYSNQPQHF.

This clonotype was detected ten times or more. The chain combines TRBV20-1 with TRBJ1-2; the D gene is possibly TRBD1 (6 bases). V lost 3 bases, J lost 6 bases, and 11 bases lay in between. The germline gives CDR1 DFQATT, CDR2 SNEGSKA (reference sequence). The CDR3 has 12 residues. Here the CDR3 DNA reads TGCAGTGCTAGGGACAGTTCGAATGGCTACACCTTC. Its translation is CSARDSSNGYTF.

Many counts were recorded for this clonotype. The rearrangement joins TRBV10-3 to TRBJ2-7; D might be TRBD1 or TRBD2, each matching 6 bases. Looked up from germline, CDR1 is ENHRY and CDR2 is SYGVKD. The CDR3 covers 15 residues. V shed 3 bases and J shed 7 bases, with 19 bases lying between them. CDR3 DNA sequence: TGTGCCATCAGTGATGGGGGGCGGTTCAATAGGGAGCAGTACTTC. This translates into CAISDGGRFNREQYF.